Sequencing of this TCR beta chain was carried out in a study of blood T cell repertoires in COVID-19. V dropped 1 base and J dropped 3; count of bases not matched to a gene: 6. The CDR3 is made up of 16 amino acids. The germline CDR1 and CDR2 sequences are LGHDT and YNNKEL (reference sequence). Profiled with immunoSEQ multiplex PCR; TCRdb holds only in-frame clones, not every one. The sample yields just over 300,000 clones, roughly nine tenths seen once. The sample was peripheral blood. The chain recombines TRBV3-1 (or the pseudogene TRBV3-2) with TRBJ2-5, with 9 bases matching TRBD1. This TCR was sampled from a woman aged 30 to 39 with COVID-19, enrolled during active disease. The CDR3 reads CASSQGDRTGEETQYF. Written as DNA, the CDR3 is TGTGCCAGCAGCCAAGGGGATAGGACAGGGGAAGAGACCCAGTACTTC.